These 29 T cell receptor beta chains were sequenced from one sample in a study of T cells in Graves' hyperthyroidism and ophthalmopathy. The source material, RNA transcripts, was used to amplify TCR beta CDR3 regions. RT-PCR in the first round (using the HTBI primer set) targeted the TCR CDR3. One entry per CDR3 protein, called by TCRdb with MiXCR from the multiplex PCR reads. The data contain 660,000 or so distinct CDR3 sequences, about 45% of them seen just once; the ten biggest clones take up about 7.2%. Sample: peripheral blood or thyroid tissue (not recorded which). These receptors all come from an adult man with Graves' disease, either hyperthyroidism or ophthalmopathy (not recorded which).

The rearrangement links TRBV29-1 to TRBJ1-2, with 11 positions matching TRBD1. Trimming removed 8 bases from V and 8 bases from J; junction bases left unmatched: 4. The CDR3 length is 11 residues. Germline V gives CDR1 SQVTM, CDR2 ANQGSEA. CDR3 nucleotide sequence: TGCAGCCTGGGACAGGGGGACGGCTACACCTTC. It encodes CSLGQGDGYTF.

The chain is built from TRBV6-6 and TRBJ2-7; unclear D gene. CDR1 MNHNY and CDR2 SVGAGI come from the germline V gene (reference sequence). V was trimmed by 2 bases and J by 3 bases, leaving 8 bases between them. The CDR3 is 13 amino acids. CDR3 amino acids: CASSYIPGYEQYF. The CDR3 nucleotides are TGTGCCAGCAGTTACATTCCGGGCTACGAGCAGTACTTC.

This chain links TRBV25-1 with TRBJ2-7; D gene uncertain. This CDR3 is built from 13 residues. Trimming pared 9 bases from V and 3 bases from J, leaving 15 bases between. CDR1 and CDR2 from the germline V gene are MGHDK and SYGVNS. The CDR3 nucleotides are TGTGCCAGGGATAACAGCTCCAACTACGAGCAGTACTTC. Translation: CARDNSSNYEQYF.

This chain joins TRBV7-2 and TRBJ1-1, with D uncertain. The CDR3 totals 13 residues. V was trimmed by 5 bases and J by 0 bases, leaving 7 bases between them. Germline V gene data show CDR1 as SGHTA and CDR2 as FQGNSA. The CDR3, as DNA: TGTGCCAGCAGCGACGAAATGAACACTGAAGCTTTCTTT. Protein product: CASSDEMNTEAFF.

The chain employs TRBV20-1 and TRBJ2-7; 11 bases are a match to TRBD1. Germline CDR1 and CDR2: DFQATT and SNEGSKA (reference sequence). There are 14 residues in the CDR3. V was pared by 1 base and J by 3 bases, with 2 bases of the junction left unmatched. CDR3 sequence reads: CSARAGTGGYEQYF. In DNA form, the CDR3 reads TGCAGTGCTAGAGCCGGGACAGGGGGCTACGAGCAGTACTTC.

This chain links TRBV2 with TRBJ1-5; TRBD1 aligns across 9 bases. CDR3 size: 18 residues. In germline, CDR1 is SNHLY, CDR2 FYNNEI. The ends lost 4 bases at V and 3 bases at J; junction bases unmatched: 13. The CDR3 reads CASSARVRGTGYNQPQHF. The CDR3 DNA is TGTGCCAGCAGTGCTAGAGTCCGAGGGACAGGGTACAATCAGCCCCAGCATTTT.

This clonotype showed up many times. The rearrangement uses TRBV19 and TRBJ1-2; D gene unclear. The CDR3 covers 13 residues. Germline V lookup: CDR1 LNHDA, CDR2 SQIVND (reference sequence). Trimming took 3 bases from V and 4 from J, leaving 9 bases between them. The chain's CDR3 is CASSMDGVYGYTF. CDR3 bases: TGTGCCAGTAGTATGGACGGAGTCTATGGCTACACCTTC. The full variable domain, its missing parts supplied by reference TRBV19 and TRBJ1-2, is DGGITQSPKYLFRKEGQNVTLSCEQNLNHDAMYWYRQDPGQGLRLIYYSQIVNDFQKGDIAEGYSVSREKKESFPLTVTSAQKNPTAFYLCASSMDGVYGYTFGSGTRLTVV.

V is TRBV25-1 and J is TRBJ1-1, with D hard to call. The V and J ends lost 2 bases and 0 bases respectively, with 19 bases between them. The CDR3 contains 18 residues. Germline V CDR1 and CDR2: MGHDK, SYGVNS. The CDR3 region is CASSEGAKIGNLNTEAFF. CDR3 sequence (DNA): TGTGCCAGCAGTGAAGGCGCGAAGATAGGCAACTTGAACACTGAAGCTTTCTTT.

This clonotype was counted many times. The V call is TRBV10-2, the J call TRBJ1-5; D not resolved. Germline-derived CDR1 and CDR2 are WSHSY and SAAADI. With 7 bases removed from V and 4 bases from J, the gap between germline ends came to 8 bases. CDR3 length: 12 amino acids. CDR3 amino acids: CASTAGNQPQHF. The CDR3 DNA follows: TGCGCCAGCACGGCGGGGAATCAGCCCCAGCATTTT.

This clonotype was observed at least ten times. The chain has TRBV15 and TRBJ1-1, with a tentative D call TRBD1 (5 bases). The V end was cut by 0 bases, the J end by 0 bases, with 14 bases between. Germline CDR1 reads LNHNV; CDR2 reads YYDKDF (reference sequence). CDR3 length equals 17 residues. CDR3 in amino acids: CATSREVTEPMNTEAFF. As DNA, the CDR3 is TGTGCCACCAGCAGAGAGGTGACAGAACCCATGAACACTGAAGCTTTCTTT.

There are many counts of this clonotype. V gene TRBV29-1 combines with J gene TRBJ1-3, with no clear D. This CDR3 contains 14 residues. The V end was cut by 1 base, the J end by 6 bases, with 13 bases between. Per germline, CDR1 SQVTM and CDR2 ANQGSEA. The CDR3 sequence is CSVEVGHPLNTIYF. For the CDR3, the DNA is TGCAGCGTTGAAGTTGGGCACCCGTTAAACACCATATATTTT.

The chain has TRBV20-1 and TRBJ2-7; 10 positions agree with TRBD1. CDR3 length: 13 amino acids. Germline V CDR1 and CDR2: DFQATT, SNEGSKA (reference sequence). J was trimmed by 3 bases and V by 6 bases; bases with no gene match: 5. CDR3 DNA: TGCAGTGCGCCGGGACAGGGGCGCTACGAGCAGTACTTC. Translation gives CSAPGQGRYEQYF.

V gene TRBV7-9 combines with J gene TRBJ1-2, with 11 bases aligning to TRBD1. CDR3 length: 16 amino acids. In germline, CDR1 is SEHNR, CDR2 FQNEAQ (reference sequence). The junction had 8 bases not matched to a gene; V was cut back by 6 bases and J by 2 bases. DNA for the CDR3: TGTGCCAGCAGATCGAACCGGGACAGGGGGAACTATGGCTACACCTTC. This translates into CASRSNRDRGNYGYTF. Full variable domain (rest looked up from reference TRBV7-9 and TRBJ1-2): DTGVSQNPRHKITKRGQNVTFRCDPISEHNRLYWYRQTLGQGPEFLTYFQNEAQLEKSRLLSDRFSAERPKGSFSTLEIQRTEQGDSAMYLCASRSNRDRGNYGYTFGSGTRLTVV.

The rearrangement uses TRBV10-3 and TRBJ1-5; D not certain. The CDR3 is 15 amino acids. The V gene lost 10 bases and the J gene lost 2 bases, with 18 bases spanning the gap. Germline values: CDR1 ENHRY, CDR2 SYGVKD. DNA for the CDR3: TGTGCCAGCAGGAGCGACCCGGCCGGCAATCAGCCCCAGCATTTT. Translated, it gives CASRSDPAGNQPQHF.

At least ten counts were recorded for this clonotype. Because the CDR3 is missing its conserved closing phenylalanine or tryptophan, this is likely a read error. Because the CDR3's place on the DNA is in doubt, the DNA is left out and the CDR3 is given as listed by TCRdb. The chain combines TRBV29-1 with TRBJ2-7; the listed D gene, TRBD2, was not tested against the DNA. The CDR3 is 21 residues long, ends included. The germline gives CDR1 SQVTM, CDR2 ANQGSEA. CDR3 sequence: CSVEGSSGRQPARPPPSEQCL.

The chain links TRBV2 to TRBJ1-5, with TRBD1 as a possible D gene (5 bases). There are 15 residues in the CDR3. Trimming took 5 bases from V and 4 from J, leaving 15 bases between them. From germline, CDR1 is SNHLY and CDR2 FYNNEI. The CDR3, as DNA: TGTGCCAGCAGTTACGGCAGGGCGGGGAATCAGCCCCAGCATTTT. Residues: CASSYGRAGNQPQHF.

The chain links TRBV5-1 to TRBJ2-7; no reliable D call. V gave up 1 base and J gave up 1 base, with 12 bases separating them. Germline CDR1 and CDR2: SGHRS and YFSETQ. This CDR3 contains 15 residues. The CDR3 sequence is CASSLLPADSYEQYF. Here the CDR3 DNA reads TGCGCCAGCAGCTTGCTGCCGGCTGATTCCTACGAGCAGTACTTC.

Of note for this clonotype: Germline and junction disagree at one end, which may indicate a read error. The rearrangement joins TRBV7-6 to TRBJ1-4; 7 bases match TRBD1. The CDR3 loop spans 13 amino acids. The germline V gene has CDR1 SGHVS and CDR2 FNYEAQ. The CDR3 here is CAGRHRGGEKLFF. The CDR3 DNA reads as TGTGCCGGCAGACACAGGGGAGGTGAAAAACTGTTTTTT.

This chain uses TRBV7-8 with TRBJ2-7; 10 bases align to TRBD1. The CDR3 runs 15 residues. V lost 6 bases to trimming and J lost 5 bases; unmatched junction nucleotides: 10. The germline CDR1 and CDR2 sequences are SGHVS and FQNEAQ. The CDR3 DNA is TGTGCCAGCAGTGAACCGGGACAGGGGTCCCACGAGCAGTACTTC. Translated, it gives CASSEPGQGSHEQYF.

This sequence joins TRBV20-1 and TRBJ1-6; tentative D call: TRBD1 (5 bases). V was cut by 6 bases and J by 14 bases, with 14 bases left in between. This CDR3 spans 11 amino acids. Germline lookup yields CDR1 DFQATT and CDR2 SNEGSKA (reference sequence). The CDR3: CSAVFGDSLHF. The DNA for the CDR3 is TGCAGTGCCGTTTTCGGGGACTCCCTCCACTTT.

The CDR3 is CSASTGQGLYQPQHF. For the CDR3, the DNA is TGCAGTGCTAGTACGGGACAGGGGTTGTATCAGCCCCAGCATTTT. The chain is built from TRBV20-1 and TRBJ1-5; 10 bases agree with TRBD1. Germline lookup yields CDR1 DFQATT and CDR2 SNEGSKA (reference sequence). The V and J ends lost 3 bases and 5 bases, in that order; junction bases with no gene match: 7. The CDR3 loop spans 15 amino acids.

This sequence joins TRBV29-1 and TRBJ2-7; 10 nucleotides line up with TRBD1. Germline lookup yields CDR1 SQVTM and CDR2 ANQGSEA. Trimming took 6 bases from V and 7 from J; bases not matched to a gene: 6. The CDR3 contains 12 residues. CDR3 residues: CSVQTGGSEQYF. CDR3 bases: TGCAGCGTCCAGACAGGGGGCTCAGAGCAGTACTTC.

The chain has TRBV5-1 and TRBJ2-7; TRBD1 matches at 11 bases. V shed 5 bases and J 5 bases; nucleotides not matched to a gene: 6. The CDR3 spans 14 residues. Germline CDR1 reads SGHRS; CDR2 reads YFSETQ. The CDR3: CASSTRTGGDEQYF. The DNA for the CDR3 is TGCGCCAGCAGTACTCGGACAGGGGGCGACGAGCAGTACTTC.

The gene calls are TRBV2 and TRBJ1-2, with 8 bases matching TRBD1. Germline values: CDR1 SNHLY, CDR2 FYNNEI. CDR3 size: 16 residues. V shed 4 bases, J shed 6 bases, and the junction held 13 bases outside the gene matches. The CDR3 bases are TGTGCCAGCAGTGCTAACCCGGAGGACAGGGAGGATGGCTACACCTTC. Translated, it gives CASSANPEDREDGYTF.

The sample holds many counts of this clonotype. This chain connects TRBV2 to TRBJ1-2; D is unclear. CDR3 length: 13 amino acids. V lost 1 base and J lost 7, with 10 bases in between. CDR1 and CDR2 from the germline V gene are SNHLY and FYNNEI. The DNA of the CDR3 is TGTGCCAGCAGTGAAGGGGCAGACTTTGGCTACACCTTC. Protein: CASSEGADFGYTF.

On this clonotype: Since no conserved phenylalanine or tryptophan closes the CDR3, a read error is the likely cause. The J gene is TRBJ1-2, the V gene TRBV12-3 or TRBV12-4; D gene uncertain. V gave up 5 bases and J gave up 6 bases, with 22 bases separating them. The CDR3 sequence is 16 residues long. CDR3 loop: CASSPGPPYTDDGYTL. The CDR3 coding sequence is TGTGCCAGCAGTCCCGGCCCCCCTTACACCGACGATGGCTACACCCTC.

This clonotype was recorded at least ten times. The rearrangement uses TRBV2 and TRBJ1-4; D unclear. Germline V gene lookup returns CDR1 SNHLY and CDR2 FYNNEI. CDR3 length equals 13 residues. Trimming took 6 bases from V and 0 from J, leaving 5 bases between them. This CDR3 is CASSGATNEKLFF. CDR3 sequence (DNA): TGTGCCAGCAGCGGTGCAACTAATGAAAAACTGTTTTTT.

This clonotype was recorded a few times. The chain has TRBV2 and TRBJ1-4; 7 nucleotides match TRBD1. Germline assignment: CDR1 SNHLY and CDR2 FYNNEI. J lost 4 bases, V lost 8 bases, and 10 bases had no gene match. The CDR3 loop spans 15 amino acids. The CDR3 here is CASRPTDRLNEKLFF. CDR3 in DNA: TGTGCCAGCCGACCTACGGACAGGCTTAATGAAAAACTGTTTTTT.

This clonotype was seen just once. The chain has TRBV19 and TRBJ1-2; 10 nucleotides line up with TRBD1. The ends lost 8 bases at V and 4 bases at J; junction bases unmatched: 10. Germline CDR1 and CDR2: LNHDA and SQIVND (reference sequence). CDR3 length: 15 amino acids. The CDR3 bases are TGTGCCAGTCGGGACAGGGGACAAGACCCCTATGGCTACACCTTC. This translates into CASRDRGQDPYGYTF.